The 19 T cell receptor beta chains reported below all come from one sample, sequenced in a study of beta chain features in type 1 diabetes. Isolated RNA was reverse transcribed in full, so expressed TCRB transcripts were sequenced. Measured with immunoSEQ multiplex PCR; TCRdb has only the in-frame clones, and not every one. The profile shows 620,000 or so clones, about 16% of them singletons. Sequencing input: naive CD4+ T cells from blood. The receptors derive from a man younger than 35 in good health.

This chain uses TRBV21-1 with TRBJ2-7; the table's TRBD2 call for D was not verified on the DNA. TRBV21-1 is a known pseudogene. CDR3 length: 12 amino acids. CDR3 DNA sequence: TGTGCCAGCAGCAAAGAGCTCTACGAGCAGTACTTC. As protein: CASSKELYEQYF.

The table lists this clone with a few counts. The rearrangement uses TRBV6-6 and TRBJ2-7; TRBD1 agrees at 7 bases. The CDR3 has 14 residues. Unmatched junction bases numbered 4, after V lost 0 bases and J lost 5 bases. The germline V gene has CDR1 MNHNY and CDR2 SVGAGI (reference sequence). The CDR3 spells CASSYSKGGNEQYF. CDR3 bases: TGTGCCAGCAGTTACTCGAAAGGGGGCAACGAGCAGTACTTC.

The rearrangement links TRBV30 to TRBJ1-5; TRBD1 aligns across 7 bases. The CDR3 is 13 residues long. CDR1 and CDR2 (germline): GTSNPN, SVGIG (reference sequence). J was trimmed by 6 bases and V by 5 bases; bases with no gene match: 7. The DNA for the CDR3 is TGTGCCTGGGGGACAGCTAGAATTCAGCCCCAGCATTTT. Amino acid sequence: CAWGTARIQPQHF.

This clone was seen more than once but under ten times. The chain is built from TRBV19 and TRBJ2-2, with D perhaps matching TRBD2 (6 bases). This CDR3 is 14 amino acids long. V lost 6 bases and J 9 bases, leaving 17 bases between the germline ends. Germline CDR1 reads LNHDA; CDR2 reads SQIVND (reference sequence). CDR3 in DNA: TGTGCCAGTAGCAAATATATGGCGGGGAGGGAGCTGTTTTTT. Translating it yields CASSKYMAGRELFF.

Details on this clone: This specimen includes other DNA sequences encoding the same CDR3. This chain joins TRBV5-1 and TRBJ1-3; D gene unclear. Trimming cost V 0 bases and J 3 bases, with 1 base left between them. This CDR3 region has 12 residues. CDR1 and CDR2 from the germline V gene are SGHRS and YFSETQ. CDR3 amino acids: CASSLDGNTIYF. The CDR3 DNA reads TGCGCCAGCAGCTTGGATGGAAACACCATATATTTT.

This clone was detected a few times. This chain uses TRBV25-1 with TRBJ2-7; TRBD2 matches at 10 bases. With V trimmed by 8 bases and J by 3 bases, 4 bases remained unmatched. Germline CDR1 MGHDK, CDR2 SYGVNS. The CDR3 runs to 13 residues. The CDR3 nucleotides read TGTGCCAGCCGGACTAGCGGTTTCTACGAGCAGTACTTC. This sequence encodes CASRTSGFYEQYF.

The chain couples TRBV7-2 to TRBJ2-7; D gene ambiguous. CDR3 length: 11 residues. Trimming shortened V by 5 bases and J by 7 bases, and 9 bases separated the two germline ends. Germline V gene sequence: CDR1 SGHTA, CDR2 FQGNSA. Here the CDR3 DNA reads TGTGCCAGCAGCCCGCTCAATGAGCAGTACTTC. Translating gives CASSPLNEQYF.

This clone was observed a handful of times. The chain is built from TRBV11-2 and TRBJ1-2; 9 nucleotides align to TRBD1. Germline trimming cut 4 bases from V and 7 bases from J; bases unmatched to any gene: 7. Germline V gene lookup returns CDR1 SGHAT and CDR2 FQNNGV. This CDR3 region has 14 residues. CDR3 in amino acids: CASSSYRGRVGYTF. The CDR3 coding sequence is TGTGCCAGCAGCTCCTACAGGGGGCGAGTTGGCTACACCTTC.

V usage is TRBV27 and J usage is TRBJ1-1; D perhaps matches TRBD1 (6 bases). The ends were cut back, 6 bases at V and 1 base at J, with 9 bases in the middle. The germline V gene encodes CDR1 MNHEY and CDR2 SMNVEV (reference sequence). The CDR3 has 13 amino acids. CDR3: CASRGGANTEAFF. CDR3 sequence (DNA): TGTGCCAGCAGAGGGGGGGCGAACACTGAAGCTTTCTTT.

This clone showed up just a few times. At the DNA level, this CDR3 is encoded by other sequences in the same sample as well. The chain has TRBV7-9 and TRBJ2-5; D is uncertain. The CDR3 consists of 12 residues. Trimming stripped 1 base from V and 5 bases from J, with 5 bases between. CDR1 is SEHNR and CDR2 is FQNEAQ in the germline V gene (reference sequence). The CDR3 is CASSLVGETQYF. The CDR3 DNA sequence: TGTGCCAGCAGCTTAGTCGGCGAGACCCAGTACTTC.

V is TRBV20-1 and J is TRBJ1-2; the D gene is possibly TRBD1 (5 bases). Trimming cost V 5 bases and J 5 bases, with 6 bases left between them. Germline V gives CDR1 DFQATT, CDR2 SNEGSKA (reference sequence). CDR3 length equals 10 residues. CDR3 DNA: TGCAGTGCTGACAGATATGGCTACACCTTC. Protein product: CSADRYGYTF.

This clone was detected only a few times. CDR3 DNA: TGTGCCATCAGTGAGTCTCACAGGGGGATTCAGCCCCAGCATTTT. This sequence encodes CAISESHRGIQPQHF. This rearrangement joins TRBV10-3 to TRBJ1-5; TRBD1 agrees at 8 bases. Germline CDR1 and CDR2: ENHRY and SYGVKD. Germline trimming cut 0 bases from V and 6 bases from J; bases unmatched to any gene: 4. The CDR3 has 15 residues.

This clone was observed a handful of times. The rearrangement joins TRBV7-3 to TRBJ1-2; D call uncertain. The CDR3 covers 12 residues. Germline lookup yields CDR1 SGHTA and CDR2 FQGTGA. V gave up 2 bases and J gave up 8 bases, with 9 bases separating them. CDR3 in amino acids: CASSLGNTGYTF. DNA for the CDR3: TGTGCCAGCAGCTTAGGGAACACCGGCTACACCTTC.

The gene calls are TRBV11-2 and TRBJ2-7, with TRBD2 matching over 11 bases. V gave up 1 base and J gave up 0 bases; unmatched junction bases: 2. This CDR3 spans 16 amino acids. Per germline, CDR1 SGHAT and CDR2 FQNNGV. The CDR3 DNA sequence: TGTGCCAGCAGCTTAGGGGGACTAGCGGACTCCTACGAGCAGTACTTC. It is translated as CASSLGGLADSYEQYF.

The table lists this clone with a few counts. Different DNA sequences within this sample yield the same CDR3. The rearrangement joins TRBV19 to TRBJ2-7, with 10 bases lining up with TRBD1. The CDR3 is 15 residues long. The germline V gene encodes CDR1 LNHDA and CDR2 SQIVND (reference sequence). J lost 3 bases, V lost 4 bases, and 6 bases had no gene match. CDR3 coding DNA: TGTGCCAGTAGTACTCCCGGGACAGGGGTCTACGAGCAGTACTTC. Protein sequence: CASSTPGTGVYEQYF.

This clone was detected a few times. This CDR3 reads CASSNRDTYSYEQYF. The CDR3 region has the DNA TGTGCCAGCAGCAACCGGGACACATACTCCTACGAGCAGTACTTC. The chain is built from TRBV14 and TRBJ2-7, with D maybe TRBD1 (6 bases). The V gene's germline CDR1 is SGHDN and CDR2 FVKESK. The V gene lost 5 bases and the J gene lost 0 bases, with 14 bases spanning the gap. This CDR3 comprises 15 residues.

The chain is built from TRBV5-4 and TRBJ2-5; tentatively, D is TRBD2 (5 bases). Germline CDR1 is SGHNT and CDR2 is YYREEE (reference sequence). The CDR3 is 13 residues long. Trimming took 4 bases from V and 5 from J, leaving 12 bases between them. DNA for the CDR3: TGTGCCAGCAGCCGAACACTAGGCGAGACCCAGTACTTC. Protein product: CASSRTLGETQYF.

This clone has a handful of counts. The gene calls are TRBV7-2 and TRBJ2-1; D is possibly TRBD1 or TRBD2 (5 bases each). The V end was cut by 6 bases, the J end by 2 bases, with 20 bases between. CDR1 SGHTA and CDR2 FQGNSA come from the germline V gene. The CDR3 length is 17 residues. CDR3 in amino acids: CASRRTPGTKAYNEQFF. CDR3 coding DNA: TGTGCCAGCAGGCGAACCCCCGGGACCAAAGCCTACAATGAGCAGTTCTTC.

The chain carries TRBV11-2 and TRBJ2-7, with D maybe TRBD1 (6 bases). CDR1 is SGHAT and CDR2 is FQNNGV in the germline V gene. The V gene lost 5 bases and the J gene lost 3 bases, with 17 bases spanning the gap. This CDR3 has 15 residues. CDR3 residues: CASSPNRVKGYEQYF. DNA for the CDR3: TGTGCCAGCAGCCCAAACAGGGTTAAGGGCTACGAGCAGTACTTC.